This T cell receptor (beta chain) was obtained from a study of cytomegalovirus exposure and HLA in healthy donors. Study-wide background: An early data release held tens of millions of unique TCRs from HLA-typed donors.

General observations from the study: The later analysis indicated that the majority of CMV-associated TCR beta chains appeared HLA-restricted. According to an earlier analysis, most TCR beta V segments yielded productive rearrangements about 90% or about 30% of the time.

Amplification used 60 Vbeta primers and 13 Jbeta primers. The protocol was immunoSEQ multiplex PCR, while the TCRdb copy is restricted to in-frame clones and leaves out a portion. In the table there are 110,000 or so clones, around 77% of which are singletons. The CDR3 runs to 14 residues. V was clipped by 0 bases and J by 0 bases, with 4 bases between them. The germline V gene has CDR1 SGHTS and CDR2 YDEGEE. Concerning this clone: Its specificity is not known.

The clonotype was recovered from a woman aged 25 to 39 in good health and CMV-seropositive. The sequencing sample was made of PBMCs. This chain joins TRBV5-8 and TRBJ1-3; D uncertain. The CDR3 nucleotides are TGTGCCAGCAGCTTGGGTCTCTCTGGAAACACCATATATTTT. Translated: CASSLGLSGNTIYF.